This T cell receptor beta chain is from a study of blood T cell repertoires in COVID-19. Study details: Whether acute or convalescent, the COVID-19 samples came from the United States, Italy and Spain. T cells, B-cell-depleted T cells, or PBMCs supplied cDNA or gDNA.

V was pared by 5 bases and J by 5 bases, with 7 bases of the junction left unmatched. Germline CDR1 reads SNHLY; CDR2 reads FYNNEI. The CDR3 has 14 residues. Living in roughly 23 US areas, the participants were between roughly 18 and 95 years of age. The repertoire was sequenced with immunoSEQ multiplex PCR; TCRdb's copy has only in-frame clones and lacks some. The table shows 300,000 to 400,000 clones, with over 75% occurring only once. The origin of this receptor is a woman aged 25-40 years with acute COVID-19. V usage is TRBV2 and J usage is TRBJ1-1, with 8 bases lining up with TRBD1. The sequenced sample consisted of PBMCs or T cells enriched from blood (not recorded which). The CDR3 loop is CASSKDRVWTEAFF. The CDR3, as DNA: TGTGCCAGCAGTAAGGACAGGGTATGGACTGAAGCTTTCTTT.